Each of the 12 T cell receptor beta chains below was sequenced from the same sample in a study of a mutant IDH1 vaccine in newly diagnosed glioma. Clones were read by immunoSEQ multiplex PCR, and TCRdb kept only the in-frame ones, dropping some. The data hold 30,000 to 35,000 clones, with around 83% observed a single time. Documented time point: baseline, week 1 (first vaccination visit). Indicated treatment: pre-vaccination baseline after standard-of-care therapy. Sequences were derived from peripheral blood mononuclear cells (PBMCs), sampled from a glioma patient treated with radiotherapy, temozolomide or both. These receptors were taken from a man aged 50 to 60 with glioma. Some clones in this sample may be carry-over from other donors' samples.

This clone has only one observation. V usage is TRBV5-4 and J usage is TRBJ1-3; weak D call: TRBD1 (5 bases). This CDR3 region has 15 residues. Between the trimmed V and J ends, which lost 0 bases and 0 bases, there was a span of 7 bases. CDR1 and CDR2 from the germline V gene are SGHNT and YYREEE (reference sequence). CDR3 sequence reads: CASSLGGNSGNTIYF. The CDR3, as DNA: TGTGCCAGCAGCTTGGGGGGGAACTCTGGAAACACCATATATTTT. Together with reference TRBV5-4 and TRBJ1-3, the CDR3 gives the full variable domain: ETGVTQSPTHLIKTRGQQVTLRCSSQSGHNTVSWYQQALGQGPQFIFQYYREEENGRGNFPPRFSGLQFPNYSSELNVNALELDDSALYLCASSLGGNSGNTIYFGEGSWLTVV.

This clone was seen a handful of times. The chain recombines TRBV2 with TRBJ1-2; no definite D call. In germline, CDR1 is SNHLY, CDR2 FYNNEI. This CDR3 comprises 13 residues. The V gene lost 2 bases and the J gene lost 7 bases, with 11 bases spanning the gap. The CDR3, as DNA: TGTGCCAGCAGTGAACAACAGTTGGGTGGCTACACCTTC. Residues: CASSEQQLGGYTF.

V usage is TRBV2 and J usage is TRBJ2-5; 10 bases are shared with TRBD2. V was pared by 3 bases and J by 5 bases, with 6 bases of the junction left unmatched. Per the germline V gene, CDR1 is SNHLY and CDR2 is FYNNEI. CDR3 length: 15 residues. The CDR3 loop is CASSDTSGMGETQYF. For the CDR3, the DNA is TGTGCCAGCAGTGATACTAGCGGGATGGGGGAGACCCAGTACTTC. Complete variable domain (other parts from reference TRBV2 and TRBJ2-5): EPEVTQTPSHQVTQMGQEVILRCVPISNHLYFYWYRQILGQKVEFLVSFYNNEISEKSEIFDDQFSVERPDGSNFTLKIRSTKLEDSAMYFCASSDTSGMGETQYFGPGTRLLVL.

The V call is TRBV28, the J call TRBJ2-7; D remains unclear. The CDR3 runs 12 residues. Trimming left V 6 bases short and J 4 bases short, with 10 bases between. Germline-derived CDR1 and CDR2 are MDHEN and SYDVKM. The CDR3: CASSVKHYEQYF. The CDR3 DNA is TGTGCCAGCAGCGTAAAGCATTACGAGCAGTACTTC.

This clone was found once. The chain employs TRBV5-1 and TRBJ2-5, with 7 bases that match TRBD1. This CDR3 is 15 amino acids long. Trimming took 4 bases from V and 2 from J; bases not matched to a gene: 8. The V gene's germline CDR1 is SGHRS and CDR2 YFSETQ. The DNA for the CDR3 is TGCGCCAGCAGCACCTCGACAGGGCCTCAAGAGACCCAGTACTTC. Its translation is CASSTSTGPQETQYF.

The genes are TRBV5-1 and TRBJ1-4; unclear D gene. This CDR3 is built from 14 residues. CDR1 and CDR2 from the germline V gene are SGHRS and YFSETQ. Trimming removed 0 bases at V and 4 bases at J, with 7 bases between. In nucleotides, the CDR3 is TGCGCCAGCAGCTTGGGGGCAAGTAATGAAAAACTGTTTTTT. Translation gives CASSLGASNEKLFF.

The genes are TRBV6-4 and TRBJ2-3; 7 bases are shared with TRBD2. V shed 4 bases, J shed 0 bases, and the junction held 4 bases outside the gene matches. CDR1 is MRHNA and CDR2 is SNTAGT in the germline V gene. The CDR3 has 15 amino acids. The CDR3 region is CASSASGGSTDTQYF. The CDR3 DNA follows: TGTGCCAGCAGTGCTAGCGGTGGCAGCACAGATACGCAGTATTTT.

CDR3 DNA: TGCAGCGGGGGACAGGGTGAGACTGAAGCTTTCTTT. Amino acid sequence: CSGGQGETEAFF. The rearrangement uses TRBV29-1 and TRBJ1-1, with 9 bases lining up with TRBD1. Germline CDR1 SQVTM, CDR2 ANQGSEA. The V segment lost 7 bases and the J segment 5 bases; nucleotides outside the gene matches: 5. CDR3 size: 12 residues.

CDR3 residues: CASSPPRGNTEAFF. CDR3 nucleotide sequence: TGTGCCAGCAGCCCTCCAAGAGGAAACACTGAAGCTTTCTTT. This chain links TRBV7-2 with TRBJ1-1; no reliable D call. Germline CDR1 SGHTA, CDR2 FQGNSA. V shed 5 bases and J shed 2 bases, with 12 bases lying between them. CDR3 size: 14 residues.

The chain combines TRBV6-6 with TRBJ1-2; tentative D call: TRBD1 (5 bases). The CDR3 covers 14 residues. The V and J ends lost 5 bases and 4 bases respectively, with 14 bases between them. Per germline, CDR1 MNHNY and CDR2 SVGAGI (reference sequence). CDR3 nucleotides: TGTGCCAGCAGTCCTTCGACAGCTAGCTATGGCTACACCTTC. It yields the protein CASSPSTASYGYTF.

The chain recombines TRBV7-2 with TRBJ2-3, with 7 bases that match TRBD2. Germline lookup yields CDR1 SGHTA and CDR2 FQGNSA. The V segment lost 5 bases and the J segment 6 bases; nucleotides outside the gene matches: 20. The CDR3 has 18 residues. The CDR3 region has the DNA TGTGCCAGCAGCCCTCGGGGGGTCTCTCCTCGGCGTGGCGATACGCAGTATTTT. This encodes CASSPRGVSPRRGDTQYF.

V is TRBV7-9 and J is TRBJ2-7; TRBD1 agrees at 11 bases. CDR1 SEHNR and CDR2 FQNEAQ come from the germline V gene (reference sequence). V dropped 3 bases and J dropped 3; count of bases not matched to a gene: 1. CDR3 length: 14 residues. The CDR3 region is CASSLGQGDYEQYF. For the CDR3, the DNA is TGTGCCAGCAGCTTGGGACAGGGGGACTACGAGCAGTACTTC.